This entry lists 32 T cell receptor beta chains sequenced from one sample in a study of radiotherapy plus CTLA-4 blockade in lung cancer. Repertoires were generated with immunoSEQ multiplex PCR, while TCRdb's copy carries only in-frame clones and drops some. The sample holds approximately 94,000 clones, about four fifths seen once. The source material was peripheral blood, sampled from a patient treated with radiotherapy plus ipilimumab. The receptors come from a human donor with non-small cell lung cancer that progressed on radiotherapy plus ipilimumab.

The chain couples TRBV28 to TRBJ2-3; D perhaps matches TRBD1 (5 bases). The ends were cut back, 5 bases at V and 6 bases at J, with 15 bases in the middle. The CDR3 is 14 residues long. Germline assignment: CDR1 MDHEN and CDR2 SYDVKM. The CDR3 coding sequence is TGTGCCAGCAGTCGACGCAGGGCAAGGGATACGCAGTATTTT. Its protein product is CASSRRRARDTQYF.

The CDR3 sequence is CASSDWNTEAFF. Written as DNA, the CDR3 is TGTGCCAGCAGTGACTGGAACACTGAAGCTTTCTTT. The chain is built from TRBV2 and TRBJ1-1; no definite D call. This CDR3 is 12 amino acids long. V was pared by 3 bases and J by 1 base, with 3 bases between. Germline V CDR1 and CDR2: SNHLY, FYNNEI.

This chain joins TRBV19 and TRBJ1-2; 8 nucleotides line up with TRBD1. The CDR3 contains 15 residues. The germline V gene encodes CDR1 LNHDA and CDR2 SQIVND (reference sequence). The ends lost 6 bases at V and 5 bases at J; junction bases unmatched: 11. CDR3 coding DNA: TGTGCCAGTAGCTCCGCCGGGACAGGTACTTATGGCTACACCTTC. This translates into CASSSAGTGTYGYTF.

The V gene is TRBV6-5, the J gene TRBJ2-1; 14 bases are a match to TRBD2. The V and J ends lost 6 bases and 12 bases, in that order; junction bases with no gene match: 7. Germline values: CDR1 MNHEY, CDR2 SVGAGI. The CDR3 sequence is 14 residues long. CDR3 DNA sequence: TGTGCCAGCAGCCCCGGGACTAGCGGGAGATCGCAGTTCTTC. Its translation is CASSPGTSGRSQFF.

The V and J genes are TRBV30 and TRBJ2-6; no clear D. The CDR3 totals 16 residues. V lost 0 bases and J lost 0, with 9 bases in between. Germline CDR1 reads GTSNPN; CDR2 reads SVGIG (reference sequence). This CDR3 is CAWSVRKVSGANVLTF. The CDR3 DNA is TGTGCCTGGAGTGTACGGAAGGTCTCTGGGGCCAACGTCCTGACTTTC.

The rearrangement joins TRBV11-2 to TRBJ2-7; perhaps D is TRBD1 or TRBD2 (5 bases each). There are 14 residues in the CDR3. CDR1 is SGHAT and CDR2 is FQNNGV in the germline V gene. V was pared by 1 base and J by 1 base, with 8 bases between. DNA for the CDR3: TGTGCCAGCAGCTTAGTCGGGGCTTCCTACGAGCAGTACGTC. Encoded protein: CASSLVGASYEQYV.

V usage is TRBV27 and J usage is TRBJ2-7; the D is unclear. CDR1 and CDR2 (germline): MNHEY, SMNVEV (reference sequence). V dropped 4 bases and J dropped 3 bases, with 16 bases sitting between them. The CDR3 length is 15 residues. The CDR3 region is CASSYSIPTIYEQYF. CDR3 nucleotides: TGTGCCAGCAGTTACTCGATCCCAACCATCTACGAGCAGTACTTC.

V and J are TRBV11-1 and TRBJ2-1, with 13 bases aligning to TRBD2. V shed 6 bases, J shed 8 bases, and the junction held 7 bases outside the gene matches. Germline values: CDR1 SGHAT, CDR2 FQDESV (reference sequence). The length of the CDR3 is 15 residues. The CDR3 reads CASSWTSGSSDEQFF. For the CDR3, the DNA is TGTGCCAGCAGTTGGACTAGCGGGAGTAGCGATGAGCAGTTCTTC.

The rearrangement links TRBV27 to TRBJ1-2; 9 bases fit TRBD1. Per germline, CDR1 MNHEY and CDR2 SMNVEV (reference sequence). CDR3 length: 17 residues. With 5 bases clipped from V and 0 bases from J, the junction kept 10 bases outside the gene matches. CDR3 DNA: TGTGCCAGCAGTCCATGGACAGGGGTGTCCTCTAACTATGGCTACACCTTC. It codes for CASSPWTGVSSNYGYTF.

This chain connects TRBV29-1 to TRBJ2-3; possible D gene TRBD2, 5 bases. CDR1 and CDR2 (germline): SQVTM, ANQGSEA. This CDR3 has 15 amino acids. V shed 2 bases and J shed 2 bases, with 14 bases lying between them. CDR3 residues: CSVEIPSGNTDTQYF. CDR3 nucleotides: TGCAGCGTTGAAATCCCGTCCGGGAACACAGATACGCAGTATTTT.

The chain is built from TRBV9 and TRBJ2-7; D possibly corresponds to TRBD2 (5 bases). V was pared by 0 bases and J by 2 bases, with 9 bases between. Germline V gene sequence: CDR1 SGDLS, CDR2 YYNGEE. The CDR3 contains 14 residues. CDR3: CASSVEDSPYEQYF. For the CDR3, the DNA is TGTGCCAGCAGCGTAGAGGACTCTCCCTACGAGCAGTACTTC. Supplemented by reference TRBV9 and TRBJ2-7, the full variable domain reads DSGVTQTPKHLITATGQRVTLRCSPRSGDLSVYWYQQSLDQGLQFLIQYYNGEERAKGNILERFSAQQFPDLHSELNLSSLELGDSALYFCASSVEDSPYEQYFGPGTRLTVT.

The chain couples TRBV6-5 to TRBJ1-3; 8 bases map to TRBD1. CDR3 length: 15 amino acids. V lost 5 bases to trimming and J lost 3 bases; unmatched junction nucleotides: 6. Per germline, CDR1 MNHEY and CDR2 SVGAGI. CDR3 in amino acids: CASSPGGTGGNTIYF. CDR3 nucleotide sequence: TGTGCCAGCAGTCCAGGGGGCACGGGTGGAAACACCATATATTTT.

The rearrangement joins TRBV5-1 to TRBJ1-2, with 8 positions matching TRBD1. The CDR3 length is 16 residues. The V and J ends lost 7 bases and 5 bases, in that order; junction bases with no gene match: 16. The germline gives CDR1 SGHRS, CDR2 YFSETQ. The CDR3 sequence is CASAILLTGDSYGYTF. For the CDR3, the DNA is TGCGCCAGCGCCATACTATTGACAGGGGATTCATATGGCTACACCTTC.

In regard to this clone: Germline and junction disagree at one end, which may indicate a read error. The rearrangement joins TRBV2 to TRBJ2-3, with D perhaps matching TRBD2 (6 bases). CDR3 length: 13 residues. Germline CDR1 and CDR2: SNHLY and FYNNEI. The CDR3 coding sequence is TGTGCCAGCAGGGAAGCGGGTCCAGATACGCAGTATTTT. It is translated as CASREAGPDTQYF.

This chain uses TRBV29-1 with TRBJ2-3, with TRBD2 as a possible D gene (6 bases). Trimming cost V 4 bases and J 2 bases, with 13 bases left between them. The CDR3 has 14 amino acids. CDR1 and CDR2 (germline): SQVTM, ANQGSEA. CDR3: CSVGAGITTDTQYF. The CDR3 DNA sequence: TGCAGCGTTGGAGCGGGTATTACCACAGATACGCAGTATTTT.

The V call is TRBV9, the J call TRBJ2-1; 10 bases are shared with TRBD1. Per the germline V gene, CDR1 is SGDLS and CDR2 is YYNGEE. The CDR3 runs 16 residues. Unmatched junction bases numbered 7, after V lost 2 bases and J lost 5 bases. The CDR3 here is CASSVDGTGAHNEQFF. The CDR3 DNA reads TGTGCCAGCAGCGTGGACGGGACAGGGGCCCACAATGAGCAGTTCTTC. Complete variable domain (other parts from reference TRBV9 and TRBJ2-1): DSGVTQTPKHLITATGQRVTLRCSPRSGDLSVYWYQQSLDQGLQFLIQYYNGEERAKGNILERFSAQQFPDLHSELNLSSLELGDSALYFCASSVDGTGAHNEQFFGPGTRLTVL.

The gene calls are TRBV10-2 and TRBJ1-4, with TRBD1 matching 9 bases. The J segment lost 3 bases and the V segment lost 8 bases, leaving 1 base of the junction unmatched. The CDR3 extends over 13 amino acids. Per the germline V gene, CDR1 is WSHSY and CDR2 is SAAADI. CDR3 nucleotide sequence: TGCGCCAGCGGACAGGGGCCTAATGAAAAACTGTTTTTT. Its translation: CASGQGPNEKLFF.

This rearrangement joins TRBV27 to TRBJ2-2; D is ambiguous. Germline V gene data show CDR1 as MNHEY and CDR2 as SMNVEV (reference sequence). This CDR3 comprises 14 residues. The germline V and J ends were trimmed by 2 bases and 6 bases, with 10 bases remaining between them. CDR3 residues: CASSLVSRPGELFF. The CDR3 DNA reads as TGTGCCAGCAGTTTAGTTAGCCGACCCGGGGAGCTGTTTTTT.

The chain links TRBV2 to TRBJ2-5; 7 bases agree with TRBD1. V trimming: 6 bases; J trimming: 2 bases; junction bases outside the gene matches: 9. The CDR3 spans 15 residues. CDR1 is SNHLY, CDR2 FYNNEI, per germline. DNA of the CDR3: TGTGCCAGCAGCGAACAGGGGCGCGATCAAGAGACCCAGTACTTC. Amino acid sequence: CASSEQGRDQETQYF.

V is TRBV4-2 and J is TRBJ2-1; D is unresolved. Germline loops: CDR1 LGHNA, CDR2 YNFKEQ. V lost 0 bases to trimming and J lost 9 bases, with 15 bases between them. The CDR3 runs to 15 residues. The DNA of the CDR3 is TGTGCCAGCAGCCAAGATGATGGGGTAGCTAGTGAGCAGTTCTTC. Translated: CASSQDDGVASEQFF.

The rearrangement uses TRBV7-2 and TRBJ2-3; possible D gene TRBD1, 6 bases. The V and J ends lost 6 bases and 2 bases respectively, with 9 bases between them. The CDR3 has 13 residues. CDR1 is SGHTA, CDR2 FQGNSA, per germline. The CDR3 DNA sequence: TGTGCCAGCAGTTGGACAGCCACAGATACGCAGTATTTT. This encodes CASSWTATDTQYF.

This clone was observed a handful of times. The chain has TRBV19 and TRBJ2-7, with TRBD2 identical over 7 bases. The germline CDR1 and CDR2 sequences are LNHDA and SQIVND (reference sequence). CDR3 size: 12 residues. J lost 2 bases, V lost 10 bases, and 5 bases had no gene match. The CDR3 region is CATSAGAYEQYF. Here the CDR3 DNA reads TGTGCCACCTCCGCGGGGGCCTACGAGCAGTACTTC. The full variable domain, in which reference TRBV19 and TRBJ2-7 provide the parts outside the CDR3, is DGGITQSPKYLFRKEGQNVTLSCEQNLNHDAMYWYRQDPGQGLRLIYYSQIVNDFQKGDIAEGYSVSREKKESFPLTVTSAQKNPTAFYLCATSAGAYEQYFGPGTRLTVT.

The V gene is TRBV7-9, the J gene TRBJ1-1; D is perhaps TRBD1 (6 bases). This CDR3 region has 14 residues. V was clipped by 2 bases and J by 0 bases, with 7 bases between them. Germline V gene lookup returns CDR1 SEHNR and CDR2 FQNEAQ (reference sequence). CDR3 protein: CASSLYRVNTEAFF. CDR3 DNA: TGTGCCAGCAGCTTATACAGGGTGAACACTGAAGCTTTCTTT.

This clone occurred a few times. The V call is TRBV30, the J call TRBJ2-1, with TRBD2 matching over 11 bases. The V and J ends lost 2 bases and 8 bases, in that order; junction bases with no gene match: 8. This CDR3 has 15 residues. Germline V gives CDR1 GTSNPN, CDR2 SVGIG (reference sequence). The CDR3 spells CAWSIDSGRADEQFF. The DNA of the CDR3 is TGTGCCTGGAGTATCGATAGCGGGAGGGCCGATGAGCAGTTCTTC.

The V gene is TRBV7-9, the J gene TRBJ2-5; 12 bases agree with TRBD1. This CDR3 has 18 residues. The V segment lost 6 bases and the J segment 5 bases; nucleotides outside the gene matches: 16. Germline CDR1 SEHNR, CDR2 FQNEAQ (reference sequence). The CDR3: CASSLSPSGTGGKETQYF. CDR3 sequence (DNA): TGTGCCAGCAGTCTGTCCCCATCCGGGACAGGGGGCAAGGAGACCCAGTACTTC. The full variable domain, its missing parts supplied by reference TRBV7-9 and TRBJ2-5, is DTGVSQNPRHKITKRGQNVTFRCDPISEHNRLYWYRQTLGQGPEFLTYFQNEAQLEKSRLLSDRFSAERPKGSFSTLEIQRTEQGDSAMYLCASSLSPSGTGGKETQYFGPGTRLLVL.

The J gene is TRBJ1-5, the V gene TRBV6-5; D gene ambiguous. CDR3 length equals 15 residues. The ends were cut back, 7 bases at V and 2 bases at J, with 15 bases in the middle. The germline V gene encodes CDR1 MNHEY and CDR2 SVGAGI. The CDR3 region has the DNA TGTGCCAGCAACCCCTGGAGAGAGGGCAATCAGCCCCAGCATTTT. It encodes CASNPWREGNQPQHF.

The rearrangement joins TRBV5-4 to TRBJ1-1, with D perhaps TRBD1 (6 bases). V gave up 2 bases and J gave up 1 base, with 12 bases separating them. The CDR3 runs to 15 residues. Germline values: CDR1 SGHNT, CDR2 YYREEE (reference sequence). The CDR3 sequence: CASSFRGTPNTEAFF. In DNA, the CDR3 is TGTGCCAGCAGCTTCCGTGGGACACCGAACACTGAAGCTTTCTTT.

This chain joins TRBV7-9 and TRBJ2-1; TRBD2 matches 12 bases. The ends lost 3 bases at V and 9 bases at J; junction bases unmatched: 3. CDR1 is SEHNR and CDR2 is FQNEAQ in the germline V gene (reference sequence). This CDR3 is built from 14 residues. The CDR3 is CASSLLAGGVEQFF. In DNA, the CDR3 is TGTGCCAGCAGCTTGCTAGCGGGAGGGGTTGAGCAGTTCTTC.

The CDR3 region is CASSLAGHYEAFF. In DNA form, the CDR3 reads TGTGCCAGCAGTTTGGCCGGCCATTATGAAGCTTTCTTT. The chain links TRBV28 to TRBJ1-1; D call uncertain. Germline V lookup: CDR1 MDHEN, CDR2 SYDVKM. The CDR3 extends over 13 amino acids. V was shortened by 3 bases and J by 7 bases, with 12 bases between the two germline ends.

J is TRBJ2-3 and V is TRBV29-1, with TRBD2 as a possible D gene (6 bases). V dropped 7 bases and J dropped 1 base, with 12 bases sitting between them. Germline V gene data show CDR1 as SQVTM and CDR2 as ANQGSEA. The CDR3 has 13 amino acids. The CDR3 sequence: CSAGRGGTDTQYF. CDR3 nucleotides: TGCAGCGCCGGGAGAGGGGGCACAGATACGCAGTATTTT.

The CDR3 region is CASIKHSPAPGYNEQFF. In DNA, the CDR3 is TGTGCCAGCATAAAACACAGCCCAGCCCCGGGTTACAATGAGCAGTTCTTC. The gene calls are TRBV27 and TRBJ2-1; D not resolved. V lost 7 bases to trimming and J lost 4 bases, with 23 bases between them. CDR1 is MNHEY and CDR2 is SMNVEV in the germline V gene (reference sequence). The CDR3 spans 17 residues.

The sample holds a few counts of this clone. The chain recombines TRBV6-6 with TRBJ2-1; 9 bases align to TRBD2. Looked up from germline, CDR1 is MNHNY and CDR2 is SVGAGI (reference sequence). Losses at the gene ends were 2 bases for V and 7 bases for J; bases not matched to a gene: 9. The CDR3 runs 16 residues. CDR3 in amino acids: CASSYVKASGKNEQFF. For the CDR3, the DNA is TGTGCCAGCAGTTACGTCAAGGCTAGCGGGAAGAATGAGCAGTTCTTC.